This T cell receptor beta chain was observed in a study of CD8 T cells in ankylosing spondylitis. This clonotype was seen repeatedly, ten times or more. Its antigen is not identified. General study points: A subset of motif variants has previously been described in the synovial fluid and blood of reactive arthritis.

The V gene lost 1 base and the J gene lost 0 bases, with 15 bases spanning the gap. The CDR3 totals 18 residues. The germline gives CDR1 LGHNT, CDR2 FRNRAP. TCRdb redid the calling of the 5' RACE reads with MiXCR, one entry per CDR3 protein. The data contain 250,000 to 300,000 distinct CDR3 sequences, roughly 20% of them singletons. This receptor was taken from a male donor with ankylosing spondylitis or in good health (not recorded which). Sequenced material: blood, either unsorted or a sorted T cell fraction (not recorded which). V usage is TRBV12-5 and J usage is TRBJ2-2; the D gene is possibly TRBD2 (5 bases). For the CDR3, the DNA is TGTGCTAGTGGTTTGGAACCCTCGGCGGGTCCGAACACCGGGGAGCTGTTTTTT. Translated: CASGLEPSAGPNTGELFF.